These 18 T cell receptor beta chains were sequenced from one sample in a study of T cells in Graves' hyperthyroidism and ophthalmopathy. Using RNA transcripts as the source, TCR beta CDR3 regions were amplified. HTBI primers were employed in a first-round RT-PCR of the TCR CDR3. From the multiplex PCR reads, TCRdb called clonotypes with MiXCR, one entry per CDR3 protein. Among around 490,000 distinct CDR3 sequences, just under 20% were seen once, and the ten largest hold 45% to 50%. Sequencing used blood. These receptors all come from a man aged 40-55 years with Graves' ophthalmopathy.

This clonotype was picked up a small number of times. The gene calls are TRBV7-3 and TRBJ2-2, with D perhaps matching TRBD1 or TRBD2 (7 bases each). Germline CDR1 and CDR2: SGHTA and FQGTGA. The CDR3 runs to 16 residues. V was trimmed by 6 bases and J by 2 bases, leaving 16 bases between them. The CDR3 protein is CASRGEGAFNTGELFF. CDR3 sequence (DNA): TGTGCCAGCAGGGGGGAGGGGGCCTTCAACACCGGGGAGCTGTTTTTT.

This clonotype appeared a few times. The chain uses TRBV6-2 or TRBV6-3 and TRBJ1-2; a possible D gene is TRBD1 (6 bases). This CDR3 comprises 14 residues. Germline CDR1 and CDR2: MNHEY and SVGEGT. V was cut by 1 base and J by 4 bases, with 10 bases left in between. CDR3 loop: CASSYYRVGYGYTF. Here the CDR3 DNA reads TGTGCCAGCAGTTACTACAGGGTGGGCTATGGCTACACCTTC.

For this clonotype: Since a much larger clone is just one base distant, this may be a read error. The chain recombines TRBV20-1 with TRBJ2-1; TRBD2 aligns across 12 bases. From germline, CDR1 is DFQATT and CDR2 SNEGSKA (reference sequence). This CDR3 spans 13 amino acids. V trimming: 4 bases; J trimming: 8 bases; junction bases outside the gene matches: 3. The CDR3 region is CSATSGRAHEQFF. DNA of the CDR3: TGCAGTGCTACTAGCGGGAGGGCCCATGAGCAGTTCTTC.

The chain couples TRBV12-3 or TRBV12-4 to TRBJ2-2; 14 bases line up with TRBD2. V lost 6 bases and J lost 7; bases outside the gene matches: 10. The CDR3 consists of 17 residues. CDR3 sequence (DNA): TGTGCCAGCAGACCCGGACTAGCGGGAGGACGGGGCGGGGAGCTGTTTTTT. Its protein product is CASRPGLAGGRGGELFF.

The chain links TRBV5-1 to TRBJ2-7; 10 bases are a match to TRBD1. V dropped 2 bases and J dropped 3; count of bases not matched to a gene: 2. CDR3 size: 14 residues. Germline CDR1 SGHRS, CDR2 YFSETQ. As DNA, the CDR3 is TGCGCCAGCAGCTTTCGGGACAGGGGCTACGAGCAGTACTTC. It codes for CASSFRDRGYEQYF.

In its sample, this clonotype was seen a few times. This chain links TRBV20-1 with TRBJ2-1, with 12 bases lining up with TRBD2. With 6 bases clipped from V and 5 bases from J, the junction kept 11 bases outside the gene matches. Germline V gene lookup returns CDR1 DFQATT and CDR2 SNEGSKA (reference sequence). This CDR3 comprises 16 residues. The CDR3 protein is CSAPLPTSGGHNEQFF. The DNA of the CDR3 is TGCAGTGCCCCCCTACCGACTAGCGGGGGACACAATGAGCAGTTCTTC.

The rearrangement uses TRBV5-1 and TRBJ2-4, with TRBD1 matching 7 bases. Germline loops: CDR1 SGHRS, CDR2 YFSETQ. The CDR3 contains 20 residues. J gave up 1 base and V 4 bases, and 20 bases lay outside the gene matches. This CDR3 reads CASSRPRDRKSRGAKNIQYF. In DNA form, the CDR3 reads TGCGCCAGCAGCCGCCCCCGGGACAGAAAATCACGGGGTGCCAAAAACATTCAGTACTTC. Full variable domain (outside the CDR3, taken from reference TRBV5-1 and TRBJ2-4): KAGVTQTPRYLIKTRGQQVTLSCSPISGHRSVSWYQQTPGQGLQFLFEYFSETQRNKGNFPGRFSGRQFSNSRSEMNVSTLELGDSALYLCASSRPRDRKSRGAKNIQYFGAGTRLSVL.

The gene calls are TRBV5-6 and TRBJ1-1; D ambiguous. The CDR3 covers 14 residues. Trimming removed 4 bases from V and 4 bases from J, with 14 bases in between. Germline-derived CDR1 and CDR2 are SGHDT and YYEEEE. CDR3 in DNA: TGTGCCAGCAGCCGCACAGACCTTCTCACTGAAGCTTTCTTT. Translating it yields CASSRTDLLTEAFF.

In this sample, this clonotype turned up a few times. The rearrangement uses TRBV12-3 or TRBV12-4 and TRBJ2-4; 9 nucleotides line up with TRBD1. J gave up 1 base and V 5 bases, and 6 bases lay outside the gene matches. The CDR3 runs to 16 residues. The CDR3 nucleotides are TGTGCCAGCAGTCCGGGACAGGGATGGGCCAAAAACATTCAGTACTTC. Residues: CASSPGQGWAKNIQYF.

This clonotype has a count of ten or more. The rearrangement uses TRBV20-1 and TRBJ2-3, with 8 bases lining up with TRBD2. Germline CDR1 DFQATT, CDR2 SNEGSKA (reference sequence). Unmatched junction bases numbered 2, after V lost 1 base and J lost 5 bases. This CDR3 has 13 amino acids. As DNA, the CDR3 is TGCAGTGCTAGAGTTGCGGGAGGAGATACGCAGTATTTT. Amino acids: CSARVAGGDTQYF.

This clonotype was seen a handful of times. The CDR3 DNA sequence: TGTGCCAGCAGTACTTCAGGGTTTCGAACAGATACGCAGTATTTT. It translates to CASSTSGFRTDTQYF. The chain couples TRBV27 to TRBJ2-3, with a possible D match to TRBD1 (5 bases). Trimming left V 5 bases short and J 3 bases short, with 15 bases between. CDR1 and CDR2 from the germline V gene are MNHEY and SMNVEV (reference sequence). The CDR3 sequence is 15 residues long.

The rearrangement joins TRBV7-2 to TRBJ2-2; D tentatively fits TRBD1 or TRBD2 (5 bases each). V was clipped by 5 bases and J by 4 bases, with 14 bases between them. Germline CDR1 reads SGHTA; CDR2 reads FQGNSA. The CDR3 runs 15 residues. The chain's CDR3 is CASSPPGTSTGELFF. In nucleotides, the CDR3 is TGTGCCAGCAGCCCTCCCGGGACCTCCACCGGGGAGCTGTTTTTT.

Only a few counts were recorded for this clonotype. This chain's CDR3 is CASSPPQDSYGYTF. The CDR3 DNA sequence: TGTGCCAGCAGTCCCCCCCAGGACAGCTATGGCTACACCTTC. The chain joins TRBV6-1 to TRBJ1-2, with D tentatively TRBD1 (6 bases). The ends were cut back, 5 bases at V and 4 bases at J, with 14 bases in the middle. This CDR3 comprises 14 residues. In germline, CDR1 is MNHNS, CDR2 SASEGT.

This clonotype was counted once. The CDR3 DNA reads as TGTGCCAGCAGCATAGACGATGAGCAGTTCTTC. Protein sequence: CASSIDDEQFF. This chain uses TRBV9 with TRBJ2-1; no reliable D call. This CDR3 comprises 11 residues. In germline, CDR1 is SGDLS, CDR2 YYNGEE. V dropped 4 bases and J dropped 8 bases, with 7 bases sitting between them.

Only a few counts were recorded for this clonotype. The chain recombines TRBV9 with TRBJ2-1; 8 bases line up with TRBD1. V trimming: 3 bases; J trimming: 8 bases; junction bases outside the gene matches: 13. This CDR3 is 16 amino acids long. The V gene's germline CDR1 is SGDLS and CDR2 YYNGEE. The DNA of the CDR3 is TGTGCCAGCAGCGGCTCCCCTAGGACAGGGCAACATGAGCAGTTCTTC. Its protein product is CASSGSPRTGQHEQFF.

This clonotype appeared a few times. The J gene is TRBJ2-5, the V gene TRBV12-3 or TRBV12-4, with D unclear. The V gene lost 2 bases and the J gene lost 5 bases, with 9 bases spanning the gap. The CDR3 contains 13 residues. CDR3 DNA: TGTGCCAGCAGTTTAAGGCAGATGGAGACCCAGTACTTC. Encoded protein: CASSLRQMETQYF.

This clonotype was found a few times. The CDR3 region is CASIYRGRTEAFF. DNA for the CDR3: TGTGCCAGCATCTACAGGGGGCGGACTGAAGCTTTCTTT. The chain joins TRBV2 to TRBJ1-1; 9 nucleotides match TRBD1. The V and J ends lost 7 bases and 5 bases, in that order; junction bases with no gene match: 5. In germline, CDR1 is SNHLY, CDR2 FYNNEI. This CDR3 contains 13 residues.

The rearrangement uses TRBV18 and TRBJ2-3, with D perhaps matching TRBD1 or TRBD2 (5 bases each). Trimming cost V 3 bases and J 4 bases, with 17 bases left between them. CDR1 and CDR2 (germline): KGHSH, LQKENI. The CDR3 consists of 16 residues. CDR3 nucleotide sequence: TGTGCCAGCTCACCGTCGGTTCAGGGAGCATCAGATACGCAGTATTTT. The encoded protein is CASSPSVQGASDTQYF.